This T cell receptor beta chain was sequenced during a study of T cells after yellow fever vaccination. The study, taken as a whole, reports: Subsequent booster samples again held most clones from primary vaccination (96% CD4, roughly 90% CD8). A secondary response was less intense yet reached its peak sooner, at day 5 versus 15.

Germline loops: CDR1 SSHAT, CDR2 FNYEAQ (reference sequence). The CDR3 sequence is 13 residues long. UMIs and a universal primer site were added when TCR cDNA was made by 5'RACE template switching. From the 5' RACE reads, TCRdb called clonotypes with MiXCR, one entry per CDR3 protein. The data contain about 68,000 distinct CDR3 sequences, about 7% of them seen just once; the ten biggest clones take up roughly 35%. By proportion, this clonotype is medium-sized. Its antigen remains unknown. V and J are TRBV7-7 and TRBJ2-2; D may match TRBD1 or TRBD2 (6 bases each). This receptor was identified in a man younger than 35 who received the YFV17D yellow fever vaccine. Specimen: CD8+ T cells sorted from PBMCs, collected about 49 days after the first yellow fever vaccination. The CDR3 nucleotides read TGTGCTAGCGCCCCGGGGGCCACCGGGGAGCTGTTTTTT. It is translated as CASAPGATGELFF. Full variable domain (rest looked up from reference TRBV7-7 and TRBJ2-2): GAGVSQSPRYKVTKRGQDVTLRCDPISSHATLYWYQQALGQGPEFLTYFNYEAQPDKSGLPSDRFSAERPEGSISTLTIQRTEQRDSAMYRCASAPGATGELFFGEGSRLTVL.